This T cell receptor (beta chain) was identified in a study of T cells in Graves' hyperthyroidism and ophthalmopathy. Losses at the gene ends were 3 bases for V and 7 bases for J; bases not matched to a gene: 20. The CDR3 loop spans 18 amino acids. Each patient was aged 18 to 65 and had newly diagnosed hyperthyroidism of under 2 months' duration. RNA transcripts gave rise to amplified TCR beta CDR3 regions. Researchers ran a first-round RT-PCR on the TCR CDR3 using the HTBI primer set. From the multiplex PCR reads, TCRdb called clonotypes with MiXCR, one entry per CDR3 protein. The table shows approximately 430,000 distinct CDR3 sequences, with about 15% occurring only once. The sample holds many counts of this clonotype.

The J gene is TRBJ2-5, the V gene TRBV12-3 or TRBV12-4; TRBD1 matches 7 bases. Source material: blood. This TCR came from a woman under 30 with Graves' hyperthyroidism. CDR3 sequence reads: CASSFFNFTQGVARTQYF. DNA of the CDR3: TGTGCCAGCAGTTTCTTTAACTTTACCCAGGGGGTAGCGAGGACCCAGTACTTC.